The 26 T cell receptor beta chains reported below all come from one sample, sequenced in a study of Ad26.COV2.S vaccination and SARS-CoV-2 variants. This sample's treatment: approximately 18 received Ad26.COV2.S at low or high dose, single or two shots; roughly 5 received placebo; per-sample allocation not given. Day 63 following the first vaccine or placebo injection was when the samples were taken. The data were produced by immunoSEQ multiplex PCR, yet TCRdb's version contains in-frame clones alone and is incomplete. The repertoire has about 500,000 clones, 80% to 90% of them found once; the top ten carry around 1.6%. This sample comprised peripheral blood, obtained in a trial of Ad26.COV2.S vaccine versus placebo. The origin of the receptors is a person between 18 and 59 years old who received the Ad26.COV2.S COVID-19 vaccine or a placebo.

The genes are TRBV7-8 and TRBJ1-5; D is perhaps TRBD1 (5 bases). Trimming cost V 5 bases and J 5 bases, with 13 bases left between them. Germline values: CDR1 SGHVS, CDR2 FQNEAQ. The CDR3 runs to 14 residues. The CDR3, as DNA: TGTGCCAGCAGCCTCAGGGTCTCAGATCAGCCCCAGCATTTT. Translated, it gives CASSLRVSDQPQHF.

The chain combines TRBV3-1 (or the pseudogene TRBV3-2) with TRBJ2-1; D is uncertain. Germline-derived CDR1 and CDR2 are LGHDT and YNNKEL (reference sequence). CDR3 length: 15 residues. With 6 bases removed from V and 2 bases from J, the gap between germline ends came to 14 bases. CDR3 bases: TGTGCCAGCAGTCCGACCTTGACAACCTACAATGAGCAGTTCTTC. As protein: CASSPTLTTYNEQFF.

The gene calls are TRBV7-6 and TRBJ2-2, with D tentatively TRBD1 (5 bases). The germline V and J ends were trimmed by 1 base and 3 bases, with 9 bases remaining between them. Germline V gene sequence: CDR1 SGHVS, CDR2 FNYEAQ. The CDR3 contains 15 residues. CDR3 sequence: CASSLVGHYTGELFF. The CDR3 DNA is TGTGCCAGCAGCTTAGTCGGACACTACACCGGGGAGCTGTTTTTT.

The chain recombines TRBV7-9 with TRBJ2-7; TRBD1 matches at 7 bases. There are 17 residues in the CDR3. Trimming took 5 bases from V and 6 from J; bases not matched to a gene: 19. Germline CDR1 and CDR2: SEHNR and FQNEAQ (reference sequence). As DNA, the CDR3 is TGTGCCAGCAGCGTTAGTGCCAGCAGGGGGTTAACGGCCGAGCAGTACTTC. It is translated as CASSVSASRGLTAEQYF.

The CDR3 nucleotides read TGCGCCAGCAGCTTGGACAGCTTGTACTCTGGAAACACCATATATTTT. This gives the protein CASSLDSLYSGNTIYF. The chain has TRBV5-1 and TRBJ1-3, with D unclear. Trimming pared 0 bases from V and 0 bases from J, leaving 10 bases between. CDR1 and CDR2 (germline): SGHRS, YFSETQ. CDR3 length: 16 amino acids.

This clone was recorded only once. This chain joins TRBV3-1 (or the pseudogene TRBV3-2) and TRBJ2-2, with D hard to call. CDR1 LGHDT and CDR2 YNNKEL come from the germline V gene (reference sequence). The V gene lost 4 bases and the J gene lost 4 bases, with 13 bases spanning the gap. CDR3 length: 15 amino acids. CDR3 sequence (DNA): TGTGCCAGCAGCCGGGGTACGCAGCCCACCGGGGAGCTGTTTTTT. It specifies CASSRGTQPTGELFF.

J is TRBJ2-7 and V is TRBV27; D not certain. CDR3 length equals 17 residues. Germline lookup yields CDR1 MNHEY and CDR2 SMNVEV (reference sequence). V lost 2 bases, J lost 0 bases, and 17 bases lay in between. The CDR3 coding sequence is TGTGCCAGCAGTTTACTGGCCGGACCGACGAGCTCCTACGAGCAGTACTTC. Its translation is CASSLLAGPTSSYEQYF.

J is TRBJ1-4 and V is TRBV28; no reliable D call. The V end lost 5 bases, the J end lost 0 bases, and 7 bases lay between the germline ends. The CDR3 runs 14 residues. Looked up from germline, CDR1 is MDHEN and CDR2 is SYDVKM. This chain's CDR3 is CASSALATNEKLFF. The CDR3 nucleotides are TGTGCCAGCAGTGCGCTGGCAACTAATGAAAAACTGTTTTTT.

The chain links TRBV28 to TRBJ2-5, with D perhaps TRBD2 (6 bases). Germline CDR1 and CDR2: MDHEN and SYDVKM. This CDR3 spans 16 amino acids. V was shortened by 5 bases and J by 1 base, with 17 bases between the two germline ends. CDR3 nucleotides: TGTGCCAGCAGTCGCCCCTGGGAGGTGATCCAAGAGACCCAGTACTTC. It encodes CASSRPWEVIQETQYF.

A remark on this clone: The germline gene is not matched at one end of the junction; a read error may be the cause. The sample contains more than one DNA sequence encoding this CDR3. The DNA for the CDR3 is TGTGCCAGCAGTCAAGGACCCGGGGAGCTGTTTTTT. This sequence encodes CASSQGPGELFF. The chain joins TRBV3-1 (or the pseudogene TRBV3-2) to TRBJ2-2; D gene unclear. This CDR3 contains 12 residues. Germline V gene sequence: CDR1 LGHDT, CDR2 YNNKEL (reference sequence).

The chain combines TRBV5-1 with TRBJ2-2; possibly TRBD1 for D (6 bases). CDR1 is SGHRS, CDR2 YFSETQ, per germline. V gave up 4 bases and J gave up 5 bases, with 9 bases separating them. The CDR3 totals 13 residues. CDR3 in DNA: TGCGCCAGCAGCACCAGGGGAACCGGGGAGCTGTTTTTT. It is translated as CASSTRGTGELFF. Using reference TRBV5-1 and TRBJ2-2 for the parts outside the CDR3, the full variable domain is KAGVTQTPRYLIKTRGQQVTLSCSPISGHRSVSWYQQTPGQGLQFLFEYFSETQRNKGNFPGRFSGRQFSNSRSEMNVSTLELGDSALYLCASSTRGTGELFFGEGSRLTVL.

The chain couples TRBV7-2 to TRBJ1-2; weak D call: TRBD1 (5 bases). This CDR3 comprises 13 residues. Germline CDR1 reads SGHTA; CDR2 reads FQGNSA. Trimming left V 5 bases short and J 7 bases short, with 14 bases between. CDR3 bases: TGTGCCAGCAGCCTCGGTCCCAGGGCTGGCTACACCTTC. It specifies CASSLGPRAGYTF.

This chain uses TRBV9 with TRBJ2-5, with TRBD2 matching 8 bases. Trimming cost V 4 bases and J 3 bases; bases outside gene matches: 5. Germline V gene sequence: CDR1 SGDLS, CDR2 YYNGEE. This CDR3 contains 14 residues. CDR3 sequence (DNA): TGTGCCAGCAGCCAAACTAGCGGCAAAGAGACCCAGTACTTC. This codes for CASSQTSGKETQYF.

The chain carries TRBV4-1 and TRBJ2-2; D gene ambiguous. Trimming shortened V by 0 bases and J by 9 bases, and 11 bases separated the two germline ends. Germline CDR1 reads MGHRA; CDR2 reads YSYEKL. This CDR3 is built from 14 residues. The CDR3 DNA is TGCGCCAGCAGCCAAGATAACACCCCCCGGGAGCTGTTTTTT. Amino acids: CASSQDNTPRELFF.

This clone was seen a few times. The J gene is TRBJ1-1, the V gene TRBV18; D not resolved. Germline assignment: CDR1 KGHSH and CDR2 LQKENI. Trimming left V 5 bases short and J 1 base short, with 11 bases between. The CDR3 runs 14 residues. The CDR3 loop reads CASSVMARNTEAFF. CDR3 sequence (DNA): TGTGCCAGCTCAGTGATGGCACGGAACACTGAAGCTTTCTTT.

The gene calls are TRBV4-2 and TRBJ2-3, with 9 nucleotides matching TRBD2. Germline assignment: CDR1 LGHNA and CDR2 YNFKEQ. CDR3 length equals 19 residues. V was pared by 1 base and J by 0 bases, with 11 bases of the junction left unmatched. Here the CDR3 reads CASSQARLAGISSTDTQYF. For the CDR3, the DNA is TGTGCCAGCAGCCAAGCGCGTCTAGCGGGGATCTCTAGCACAGATACGCAGTATTTT.

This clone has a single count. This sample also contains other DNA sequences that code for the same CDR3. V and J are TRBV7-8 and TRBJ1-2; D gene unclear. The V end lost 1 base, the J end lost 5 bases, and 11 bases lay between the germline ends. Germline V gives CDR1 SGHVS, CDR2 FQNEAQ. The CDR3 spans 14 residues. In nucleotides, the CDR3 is TGTGCCAGCAGCTTAGGGGAAATTGGGTATGGCTACACCTTC. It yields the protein CASSLGEIGYGYTF.

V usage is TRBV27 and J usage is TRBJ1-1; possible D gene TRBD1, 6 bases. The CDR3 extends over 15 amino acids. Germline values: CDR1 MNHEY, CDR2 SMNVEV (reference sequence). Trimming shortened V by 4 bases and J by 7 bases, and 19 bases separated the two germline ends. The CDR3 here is CASSSRGQVLGEAFF. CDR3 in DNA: TGTGCCAGCAGTTCGCGGGGGCAGGTTCTTGGTGAAGCTTTCTTT.

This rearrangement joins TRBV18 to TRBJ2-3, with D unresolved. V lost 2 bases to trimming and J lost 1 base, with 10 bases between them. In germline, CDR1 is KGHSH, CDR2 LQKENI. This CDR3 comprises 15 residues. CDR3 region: CASSPVTGGTDTQYF. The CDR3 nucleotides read TGTGCCAGCTCACCAGTTACGGGTGGCACAGATACGCAGTATTTT. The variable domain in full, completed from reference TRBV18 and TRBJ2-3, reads NAGVMQNPRHLVRRRGQEARLRCSPMKGHSHVYWYRQLPEEGLKFMVYLQKENIIDESGMPKERFSAEFPKEGPSILRIQQVVRGDSAAYFCASSPVTGGTDTQYFGPGTRLTVL.

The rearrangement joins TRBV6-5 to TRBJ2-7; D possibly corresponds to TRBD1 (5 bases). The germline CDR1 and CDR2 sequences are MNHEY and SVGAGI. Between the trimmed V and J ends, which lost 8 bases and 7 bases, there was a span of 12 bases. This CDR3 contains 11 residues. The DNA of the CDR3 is TGTGCCAGCCGGAAATCAGGGGAGCAGTACTTC. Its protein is CASRKSGEQYF.

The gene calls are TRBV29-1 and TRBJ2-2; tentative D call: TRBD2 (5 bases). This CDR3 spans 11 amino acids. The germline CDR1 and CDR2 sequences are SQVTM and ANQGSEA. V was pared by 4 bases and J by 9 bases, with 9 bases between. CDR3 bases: TGCAGCGTTGTGACTAACCGGGAGCTGTTTTTT. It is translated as CSVVTNRELFF.

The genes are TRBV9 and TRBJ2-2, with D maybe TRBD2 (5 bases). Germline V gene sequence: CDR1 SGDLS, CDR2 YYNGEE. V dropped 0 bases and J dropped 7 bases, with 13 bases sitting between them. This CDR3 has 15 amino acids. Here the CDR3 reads CASSVEVGVNGELFF. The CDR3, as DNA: TGTGCCAGCAGCGTAGAGGTCGGGGTCAACGGGGAGCTGTTTTTT.

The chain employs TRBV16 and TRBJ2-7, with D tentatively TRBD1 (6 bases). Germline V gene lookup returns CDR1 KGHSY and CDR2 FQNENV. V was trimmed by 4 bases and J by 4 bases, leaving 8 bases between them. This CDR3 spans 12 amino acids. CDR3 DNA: TGTGCCAGCAGCCCGGGGACATACGAGCAGTACTTC. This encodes CASSPGTYEQYF.

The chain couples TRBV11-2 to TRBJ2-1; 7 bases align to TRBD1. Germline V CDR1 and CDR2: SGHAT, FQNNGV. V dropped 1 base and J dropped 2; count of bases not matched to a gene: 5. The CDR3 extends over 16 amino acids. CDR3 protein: CASSLVTGSTYNEQFF. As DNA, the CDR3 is TGTGCCAGCAGCTTAGTGACAGGGTCTACCTACAATGAGCAGTTCTTC.

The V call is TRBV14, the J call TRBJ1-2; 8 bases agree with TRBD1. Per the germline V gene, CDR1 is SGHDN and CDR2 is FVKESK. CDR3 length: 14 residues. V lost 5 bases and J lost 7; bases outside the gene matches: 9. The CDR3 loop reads CASSLRTGSGGYTF. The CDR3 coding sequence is TGTGCCAGCAGCTTACGGACAGGGAGTGGTGGCTACACCTTC.

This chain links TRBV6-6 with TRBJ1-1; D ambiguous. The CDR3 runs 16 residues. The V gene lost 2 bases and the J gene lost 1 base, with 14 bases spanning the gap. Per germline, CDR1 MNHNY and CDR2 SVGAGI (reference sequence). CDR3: CASSYIVVSKNTEAFF. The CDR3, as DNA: TGTGCCAGCAGTTACATTGTGGTGTCGAAGAACACTGAAGCTTTCTTT.